These 29 T cell receptor beta chains were sequenced from one sample in a study of shared clonotypes between healthy human individuals. This table comes from immunoSEQ multiplex PCR, and its TCRdb copy is limited to in-frame clones, with some not included. Seen here are 2 million to 2.5 million clones, approximately 94% observed once, and the top ten hold more than 0.1%. Sequences were obtained from naive CD4+ T cells sorted from blood. Indicated subset: CD45RA+ positively selected. All receptors come from a man aged 18 to 29 in good health.

V usage is TRBV4-3 and J usage is TRBJ2-1; no clear D gene. V was cut by 0 bases and J by 6 bases, with 9 bases left in between. Germline values: CDR1 LGHNA, CDR2 YSLEER. The CDR3 covers 14 residues. The CDR3 DNA reads as TGCGCCAGCAGCCAAGAAGGGTACCCCAATGAGCAGTTCTTC. This codes for CASSQEGYPNEQFF.

Notes on this clone: This same CDR3 is encoded by further DNA sequences in the sample. V and J are TRBV9 and TRBJ2-3; possibly TRBD2 for D (5 bases). The CDR3 is made up of 13 amino acids. Trimming cost V 0 bases and J 6 bases, with 8 bases left between them. Germline V lookup: CDR1 SGDLS, CDR2 YYNGEE. DNA of the CDR3: TGTGCCAGCAGCGTAGGTCCGGGGGATACGCAGTATTTT. It translates to CASSVGPGDTQYF.

V and J are TRBV7-9 and TRBJ1-6, with 10 bases lining up with TRBD1. This CDR3 spans 16 amino acids. With 3 bases clipped from V and 7 bases from J, the junction kept 6 bases outside the gene matches. Germline CDR1 SEHNR, CDR2 FQNEAQ (reference sequence). CDR3 in amino acids: CASSLGTGDGNSPLHF. CDR3 bases: TGTGCCAGCAGCTTGGGGACAGGGGATGGCAATTCACCCCTCCACTTT. The whole variable domain, filled in from reference TRBV7-9 and TRBJ1-6, reads DTGVSQNPRHKITKRGQNVTFRCDPISEHNRLYWYRQTLGQGPEFLTYFQNEAQLEKSRLLSDRFSAERPKGSFSTLEIQRTEQGDSAMYLCASSLGTGDGNSPLHFGNGTRLTVT.

This rearrangement joins TRBV11-3 to TRBJ2-3, with D tentatively TRBD2 (6 bases). Germline CDR1 is SGHNT and CDR2 is YENEEA. V lost 5 bases and J lost 2, with 14 bases in between. This CDR3 spans 15 amino acids. The CDR3 sequence: CASSPTGVVTDTQYF. The CDR3 DNA reads as TGTGCCAGCAGCCCTACGGGAGTCGTCACAGATACGCAGTATTTT.

On this clone: Other DNA sequences of this sample code for an identical CDR3. The genes are TRBV5-1 and TRBJ1-3; maybe TRBD1 (5 bases). The CDR3 has 15 amino acids. V was clipped by 0 bases and J by 0 bases, with 7 bases between them. Germline V lookup: CDR1 SGHRS, CDR2 YFSETQ. The CDR3 nucleotides are TGCGCCAGCAGCTTGGGACAGCCCTCTGGAAACACCATATATTTT. It specifies CASSLGQPSGNTIYF.

The chain links TRBV30 to TRBJ1-5; D might be TRBD1 (5 bases). Germline values: CDR1 GTSNPN, CDR2 SVGIG (reference sequence). CDR3 length: 13 residues. The CDR3 DNA sequence: TGTGCTTGGGTGGGCGAACCCGGGGGGCCCCAGCATTTT. Its translation: CAWVGEPGGPQHF.

The chain links TRBV7-9 to TRBJ2-2; 7 bases fit TRBD1. The CDR3 extends over 15 amino acids. Germline CDR1 reads SEHNR; CDR2 reads FQNEAQ (reference sequence). The junction had 5 bases not matched to a gene; V was cut back by 5 bases and J by 2 bases. The CDR3 DNA is TGTGCCAGCAGCCCGGGACAGCACAACACCGGGGAGCTGTTTTTT. Its translation is CASSPGQHNTGELFF.

The CDR3 protein is CASSESPSTYEQYF. Here the CDR3 DNA reads TGCGCCAGCAGTGAGTCCCCCAGTACCTACGAGCAGTACTTC. The chain couples TRBV10-1 to TRBJ2-7; the D is unclear. CDR3 length: 14 residues. CDR1 and CDR2 from the germline V gene are WNHNN and SYGVQD (reference sequence). V shed 0 bases and J shed 2 bases, with 8 bases lying between them.

The chain recombines TRBV10-3 with TRBJ1-2; D not resolved. Germline CDR1 ENHRY, CDR2 SYGVKD. The V and J ends lost 3 bases and 3 bases respectively, with 11 bases between them. This CDR3 spans 14 amino acids. In DNA, the CDR3 is TGTGCCATCAGTGACCTCGGGAATCACTATGGCTACACCTTC. Protein sequence: CAISDLGNHYGYTF.

This clone was seen just once. The CDR3 is CAWSAGKTGTGRSPLHF. CDR3 nucleotides: TGTGCCTGGAGTGCCGGCAAAACCGGGACAGGGAGATCACCCCTCCACTTT. V is TRBV30 and J is TRBJ1-6; TRBD1 agrees at 9 bases. The CDR3 is 17 amino acids. Trimming took 1 base from V and 10 from J; bases not matched to a gene: 14. Looked up from germline, CDR1 is GTSNPN and CDR2 is SVGIG (reference sequence).

DNA for the CDR3: TGTGCCAGCAGCCACTTGGGACGGAACTATGGCTACACCTTC. Its translation: CASSHLGRNYGYTF. The chain recombines TRBV6-5 with TRBJ1-2; tentatively, D is TRBD1 (5 bases). The CDR3 is 14 amino acids. Germline V gives CDR1 MNHEY, CDR2 SVGAGI. Trimming took 6 bases from V and 2 from J, leaving 13 bases between them.

V and J are TRBV27 and TRBJ1-6, with D uncertain. V lost 4 bases and J 3 bases, leaving 7 bases between the germline ends. The CDR3 spans 14 residues. CDR1 is MNHEY and CDR2 is SMNVEV in the germline V gene (reference sequence). CDR3 amino acids: CASSSYVYNSPLHF. DNA of the CDR3: TGTGCCAGCAGTTCATACGTCTATAATTCACCCCTCCACTTT.

A note on this clone: The sample has other DNA sequences that encode this CDR3 too. This chain links TRBV27 with TRBJ1-4; D remains unclear. V dropped 4 bases and J dropped 0 bases, with 3 bases sitting between them. The CDR3 contains 13 residues. CDR1 and CDR2 from the germline V gene are MNHEY and SMNVEV (reference sequence). The CDR3, as DNA: TGTGCCAGCAGTTCAGCAACTAATGAAAAACTGTTTTTT. It yields the protein CASSSATNEKLFF.

CDR3 coding DNA: TGTGCCAGCAGCCCCCGACAGGGGAATGAAAAACTGTTTTTT. Translated, it gives CASSPRQGNEKLFF. The chain links TRBV14 to TRBJ1-4; 8 bases are shared with TRBD1. Losses at the gene ends were 4 bases for V and 5 bases for J; bases not matched to a gene: 3. The germline V gene has CDR1 SGHDN and CDR2 FVKESK. CDR3 length: 14 amino acids. Filled out from reference TRBV14 and TRBJ1-4, the complete variable domain reads EAGVTQFPSHSVIEKGQTVTLRCDPISGHDNLYWYRRVMGKEIKFLLHFVKESKQDESGMPNNRFLAERTGGTYSTLKVQPAELEDSGVYFCASSPRQGNEKLFFGSGTQLSVL.

The chain is built from TRBV2 and TRBJ2-3; maybe TRBD2 (6 bases). Germline loops: CDR1 SNHLY, CDR2 FYNNEI. The CDR3 is 16 residues long. V was shortened by 1 base and J by 2 bases, with 13 bases between the two germline ends. The CDR3 DNA sequence: TGTGCCAGCAGTGAAGGGGGGGATATACACACAGATACGCAGTATTTT. Protein product: CASSEGGDIHTDTQYF. Drawing the rest from reference TRBV2 and TRBJ2-3, the complete variable domain is EPEVTQTPSHQVTQMGQEVILRCVPISNHLYFYWYRQILGQKVEFLVSFYNNEISEKSEIFDDQFSVERPDGSNFTLKIRSTKLEDSAMYFCASSEGGDIHTDTQYFGPGTRLTVL.

The chain links TRBV5-6 to TRBJ1-2; 8 positions match TRBD1. This CDR3 contains 14 residues. Germline V gene lookup returns CDR1 SGHDT and CDR2 YYEEEE. J gave up 3 bases and V 4 bases, and 5 bases lay outside the gene matches. CDR3 nucleotides: TGTGCCAGCAGCACCGCGACAGGGGACTATGGCTACACCTTC. It is translated as CASSTATGDYGYTF.

On this clone itself: At the DNA level, this CDR3 is encoded by other sequences in the same sample as well. The CDR3 spells CAWSVSGNYGYTF. CDR3 bases: TGTGCCTGGAGTGTCTCAGGAAACTATGGCTACACCTTC. This chain uses TRBV30 with TRBJ1-2; D is unclear. Germline CDR1 is GTSNPN and CDR2 is SVGIG (reference sequence). This CDR3 has 13 amino acids. The V end lost 0 bases, the J end lost 2 bases, and 7 bases lay between the germline ends.

With respect to this clone: Additional DNA sequences in this sample encode the identical CDR3. The rearrangement joins TRBV18 to TRBJ2-7, with 9 bases identical to TRBD1. The CDR3 extends over 14 amino acids. Germline loops: CDR1 KGHSH, CDR2 LQKENI. V was clipped by 6 bases and J by 1 base; unmatched bases: 4. The CDR3 region is CASSLQGASYEQYF. In DNA form, the CDR3 reads TGTGCCAGCTCTCTACAGGGGGCATCCTACGAGCAGTACTTC. The complete variable domain, with remaining parts taken from reference TRBV18 and TRBJ2-7, reads NAGVMQNPRHLVRRRGQEARLRCSPMKGHSHVYWYRQLPEEGLKFMVYLQKENIIDESGMPKERFSAEFPKEGPSILRIQQVVRGDSAAYFCASSLQGASYEQYFGPGTRLTVT.

The J gene is TRBJ1-3, the V gene TRBV28, with TRBD1 as a possible D gene (6 bases). In germline, CDR1 is MDHEN, CDR2 SYDVKM. The CDR3 is made up of 12 amino acids. V was clipped by 8 bases and J by 3 bases, with 8 bases between them. The CDR3 reads CASWGLGNTIYF. DNA for the CDR3: TGTGCCAGCTGGGGGCTTGGAAACACCATATATTTT.

The rearrangement uses TRBV5-8 and TRBJ2-3; no definite D call. V shed 0 bases and J shed 0 bases, with 5 bases lying between them. This CDR3 spans 14 amino acids. Looked up from germline, CDR1 is SGHTS and CDR2 is YDEGEE. CDR3 amino acids: CASSLGASTDTQYF. The CDR3 DNA reads TGTGCCAGCAGCTTGGGGGCCAGCACAGATACGCAGTATTTT.

The rearrangement uses TRBV5-8 and TRBJ1-2; 9 bases line up with TRBD1. The CDR3 length is 14 residues. From germline, CDR1 is SGHTS and CDR2 YDEGEE. The V and J ends lost 4 bases and 4 bases, in that order; junction bases with no gene match: 5. Here the CDR3 reads CASSPGQGIYGYTF. The CDR3 coding sequence is TGTGCCAGCAGCCCGGGACAGGGTATCTATGGCTACACCTTC.

The rearrangement uses TRBV28 and TRBJ2-7; either TRBD1 or TRBD2 may fit D (5 bases each). The length of the CDR3 is 14 residues. V shed 6 bases and J shed 3 bases, with 15 bases lying between them. In germline, CDR1 is MDHEN, CDR2 SYDVKM. This CDR3 is CASSPGTVVYEQYF. The CDR3 nucleotides read TGTGCCAGCAGCCCCGGGACGGTTGTCTACGAGCAGTACTTC.

The chain carries TRBV5-6 and TRBJ2-1; the match to TRBD1 covers 7 bases. The CDR3 loop spans 15 amino acids. The germline CDR1 and CDR2 sequences are SGHDT and YYEEEE. Losses at the gene ends were 0 bases for V and 8 bases for J; bases not matched to a gene: 8. CDR3 in amino acids: CASSLVGQAWDEQFF. CDR3 in DNA: TGTGCCAGCAGCTTGGTAGGACAGGCATGGGATGAGCAGTTCTTC.

CDR3 residues: CASSPNVNDGNTIYF. CDR3 sequence (DNA): TGTGCCAGCTCACCAAACGTCAATGATGGAAACACCATATATTTT. The chain joins TRBV18 to TRBJ1-3; no clear D gene. This CDR3 contains 15 residues. The V gene lost 2 bases and the J gene lost 3 bases, with 11 bases spanning the gap. Germline V gives CDR1 KGHSH, CDR2 LQKENI.

The chain couples TRBV7-9 to TRBJ1-1; the match to TRBD1 covers 7 bases. Germline assignment: CDR1 SEHNR and CDR2 FQNEAQ (reference sequence). V dropped 0 bases and J dropped 1; count of bases not matched to a gene: 5. This CDR3 contains 16 residues. CDR3 region: CASSLAKTGRNTEAFF. The CDR3 nucleotides read TGTGCCAGCAGCTTAGCAAAGACAGGGAGGAACACTGAAGCTTTCTTT.

The chain recombines TRBV4-3 with TRBJ1-4; D gene ambiguous. Germline loops: CDR1 LGHNA, CDR2 YSLEER. V was pared by 4 bases and J by 2 bases, with 8 bases between. This CDR3 region has 14 residues. CDR3 sequence reads: CASSPPGTNEKLFF. Written as DNA, the CDR3 is TGCGCCAGCAGCCCGCCCGGGACTAATGAAAAACTGTTTTTT.

This chain links TRBV6-5 with TRBJ2-3; D tentatively reads TRBD1 or TRBD2 (6 bases each). Germline assignment: CDR1 MNHEY and CDR2 SVGAGI. The CDR3 covers 15 residues. Trimming left V 7 bases short and J 4 bases short, with 18 bases between. For the CDR3, the DNA is TGTGCCAGCAATCCCTGGGGGGCGAGCGCAGATACGCAGTATTTT. Protein: CASNPWGASADTQYF.

This rearrangement joins TRBV6-1 to TRBJ1-3, with D uncertain. The CDR3 runs to 15 residues. CDR1 and CDR2 from the germline V gene are MNHNS and SASEGT. V dropped 7 bases and J dropped 0 bases, with 13 bases sitting between them. The CDR3 protein is CASNLDGYSGNTIYF. The CDR3, as DNA: TGTGCCAGCAATCTAGACGGGTACTCTGGAAACACCATATATTTT.

The rearrangement links TRBV7-9 to TRBJ2-3; D uncertain. Germline V gene lookup returns CDR1 SEHNR and CDR2 FQNEAQ (reference sequence). V shed 5 bases and J shed 14 bases, with 23 bases lying between them. The CDR3 is 14 amino acids. DNA of the CDR3: TGTGCCAGCAGCCCCGCAAAGGACGCTGCCTGGGGGTATTTT. Protein sequence: CASSPAKDAAWGYF.